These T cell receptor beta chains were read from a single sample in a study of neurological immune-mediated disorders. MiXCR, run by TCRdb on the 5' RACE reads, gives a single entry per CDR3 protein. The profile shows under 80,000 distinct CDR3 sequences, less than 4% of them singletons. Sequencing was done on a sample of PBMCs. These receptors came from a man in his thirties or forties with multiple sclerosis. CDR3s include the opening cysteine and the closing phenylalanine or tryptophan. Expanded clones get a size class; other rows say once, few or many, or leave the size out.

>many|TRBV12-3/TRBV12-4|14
CASSLGSYTGELFF
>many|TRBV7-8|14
CASSFRDYAGELFF
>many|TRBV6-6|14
CASSSDRRGQPQHF
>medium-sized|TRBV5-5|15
CASSPGGQEWHEQYF
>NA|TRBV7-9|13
CASSSQGDQPQNF
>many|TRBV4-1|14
CASSKGATNEKLFF
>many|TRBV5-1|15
CASRITGSRDEKLFF
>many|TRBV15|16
CATSRDQVRGHSPLHF
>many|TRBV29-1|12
CSVEQGRNEQYF
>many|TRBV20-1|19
CSAILKPSSGDTFSYEQYF
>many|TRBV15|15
CATSRPAGGSETQYF
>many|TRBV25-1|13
CASSEGGQETQYF
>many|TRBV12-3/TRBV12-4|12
CASSLNPPPLNF
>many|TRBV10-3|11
CASVGGTEAFF
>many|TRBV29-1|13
CSVRDRSWGEQYF
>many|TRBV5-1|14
CASSPGQTRDTQYF
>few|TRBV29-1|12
CSGGQRGPEQFF